In its sample, the clone carrying this TCR beta chain was seen a few times. What it binds is not known. A read error may produce the germline difference seen at one junction end. As the sequencing template, cDNA was produced by extracting RNA and reverse transcribing it. The assay was immunoSEQ multiplex PCR, and TCRdb's table has in-frame clones only and misses some. The sample records 220,000 or so clones, about 60% being singletons. This record belongs to a study of CD8+ T cells in alopecia areata. Across the study: Treated patients swallowed 5 to 10 mg of oral tofacitinib twice daily. Study observations and caveats: Especially in alopecia totalis/universalis, lesional scalp showed greater clonality than normal scalp did. Besides other cells, scalp samples also yield sequences of resident alphabeta T cells from normal skin.

Germline lookup yields CDR1 MNHEY and CDR2 SVGAGI. The CDR3 has 13 residues. It was from alopecia areata patients that lesional scalp punch biopsies and peripheral blood were collected. The sequenced sample was CD4+ T cells sorted from blood, obtained at week 0. V is TRBV6-5 and J is TRBJ1-3; D ambiguous. The receptor was isolated from a human donor with alopecia areata. The CDR3 region is CTSSYSSGNTIYF. The CDR3 bases are TGTACCAGCAGTTACTCCTCTGGAAACACCATATATTTT.